This TCR beta chain was captured by sequencing in a study of blood T cell repertoires in COVID-19. Study background: In each case, the material was cDNA or gDNA derived from T cells, B-cell-depleted T cells, or PBMCs.

CDR1 and CDR2 (germline): SEHNR, FQNEAQ (reference sequence). This CDR3 has 14 amino acids. J lost 3 bases, V lost 4 bases, and 4 bases had no gene match. In the study's own analysis: Estimated nucleated cell counts came from reference gene primer amplification. TCRdb's table, derived via immunoSEQ multiplex PCR, lists solely in-frame clones and lacks some. V, J and clone size derive from that table, while D and trimming were established from the DNA sequence. Counted here are approximately 300,000 clones, approximately 92% occurring once; the ten biggest clones make up approximately 17%. Cohort assignment relied on participant-reported clinical history.

The genes are TRBV7-9 and TRBJ2-7; the match to TRBD1 covers 9 bases. Specimen: PBMCs or T cells enriched from blood (not recorded which). This TCR derives from a woman younger than 45 who had recovered from COVID-19. The CDR3 loop reads CASSSGQGIYEQYF. The CDR3 region has the DNA TGTGCCAGCAGCTCGGGACAGGGTATCTACGAGCAGTACTTC.